This T cell receptor (beta chain) was documented in a study of T cell clones after liver transplantation. Across the study: TCRbeta sequencing after a pre-transplant mixed lymphocyte reaction identified graft-donor-reactive clones, later tracked in post-transplant blood. Patients counted as tolerant after at least one year off all immunosuppression, enzymes not exceeding twice normal.

Sequenced by immunoSEQ multiplex PCR; TCRdb stores in-frame clones only, minus some. This sample carries about 80,000 clones, roughly four fifths of them seen once, and the ten largest clones take 0.45% to 0.6%. Unstimulated PBMCs were sorted into CD3+CD4+ and CD3+CD8+ populations. This clone was observed a few times. Sequenced here: CD4+ T cells from blood, sampled about 46 months after liver transplant. This receptor was obtained from a human patient who received a liver transplant. The graft donor may be the source of some T cells.

The CDR3 region has the DNA TGCGCCAGCAGCCAAGTGGTTCGAGGCGAGCAGTACTTC. Its translation is CASSQVVRGEQYF. The chain employs TRBV4-3 and TRBJ2-7; unclear D gene. CDR1 is LGHNA and CDR2 is YSLEER in the germline V gene. V was shortened by 1 base and J by 6 bases, with 10 bases between the two germline ends. The CDR3 extends over 13 amino acids.